This T cell receptor beta chain emerged from a study of molecular identifiers for immune sequencing clone quantification. General observations from the study: Underestimated sizes of highly expanded clones could result from identical TCR molecules that share a barcode. Clones above 20 RNA copies held over 97% of effector molecules, under 1% in naive cells. Even with about a million naive cells present, spiked Jurkat TCR RNA from one cell was reportedly detectable.

This clonotype was seen many times. The antigen remains unidentified. Trimming pared 0 bases from V and 2 bases from J, leaving 13 bases between. This CDR3 is built from 15 residues. Germline loops: CDR1 DFQATT, CDR2 SNEGSKA (reference sequence). Naive CD8 T cell sorting was performed on the CD8+CD4-CCR7+CD45RA+ phenotype. TCRdb independently ran MiXCR on the PCR reads; one entry per CDR3 protein. The repertoire holds some 100,000 distinct CDR3 sequences, with roughly 19% as singletons. The sequenced sample was naive CD8+ T cells from blood, with Jurkat cell RNA spiked in. Described subset: FACS-sorted CD8+CD4-CCR7+CD45RA+ naive T cells. The receptor was isolated from a human donor in good health. Some libraries in this study had Jurkat cell RNA spiked in. V and J are TRBV20-1 and TRBJ1-1; unclear D gene. The CDR3 spells CSARDIRTVNTEAFF. CDR3 in DNA: TGCAGTGCTAGAGATATACGTACGGTCAACACTGAAGCTTTCTTT.